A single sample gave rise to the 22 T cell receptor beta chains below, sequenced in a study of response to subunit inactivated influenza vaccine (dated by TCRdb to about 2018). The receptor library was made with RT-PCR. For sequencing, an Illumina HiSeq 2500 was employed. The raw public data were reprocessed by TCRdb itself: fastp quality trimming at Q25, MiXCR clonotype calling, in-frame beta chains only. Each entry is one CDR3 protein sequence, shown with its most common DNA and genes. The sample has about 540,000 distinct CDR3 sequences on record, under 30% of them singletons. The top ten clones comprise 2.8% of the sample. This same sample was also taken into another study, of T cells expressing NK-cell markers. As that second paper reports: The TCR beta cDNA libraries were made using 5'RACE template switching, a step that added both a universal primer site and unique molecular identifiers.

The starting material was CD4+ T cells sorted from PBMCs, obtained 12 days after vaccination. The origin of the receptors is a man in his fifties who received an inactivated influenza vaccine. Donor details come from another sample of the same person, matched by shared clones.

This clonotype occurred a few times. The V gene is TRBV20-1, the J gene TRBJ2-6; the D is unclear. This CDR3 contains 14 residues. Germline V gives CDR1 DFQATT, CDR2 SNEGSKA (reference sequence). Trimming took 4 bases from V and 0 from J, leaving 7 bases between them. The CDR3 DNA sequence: TGCAGTGCTACGACTTCCTCTGGGGCCAACGTCCTGACTTTC. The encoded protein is CSATTSSGANVLTF.

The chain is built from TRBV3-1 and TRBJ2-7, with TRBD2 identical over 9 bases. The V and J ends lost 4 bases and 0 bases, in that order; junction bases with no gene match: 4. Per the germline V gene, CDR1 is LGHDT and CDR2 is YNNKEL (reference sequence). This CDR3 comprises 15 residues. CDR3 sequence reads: CASSRTSDASYEQYF. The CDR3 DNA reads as TGTGCCAGCAGCCGGACTAGCGACGCCTCCTACGAGCAGTACTTC.

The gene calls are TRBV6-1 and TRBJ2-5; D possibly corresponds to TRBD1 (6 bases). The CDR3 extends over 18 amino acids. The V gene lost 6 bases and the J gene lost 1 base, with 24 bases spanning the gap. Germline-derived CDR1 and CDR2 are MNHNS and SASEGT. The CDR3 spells CASSRLQTGPKIQETQYF. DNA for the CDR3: TGTGCCAGCAGCCGACTCCAGACAGGACCGAAAATCCAAGAGACCCAGTACTTC.

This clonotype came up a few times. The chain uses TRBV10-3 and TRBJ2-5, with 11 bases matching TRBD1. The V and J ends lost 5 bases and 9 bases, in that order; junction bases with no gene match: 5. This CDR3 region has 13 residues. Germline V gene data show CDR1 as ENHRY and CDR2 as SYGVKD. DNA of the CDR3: TGTGCCATCAGTAGGGGACAGGGGGATCCCCAGTACTTC. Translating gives CAISRGQGDPQYF.

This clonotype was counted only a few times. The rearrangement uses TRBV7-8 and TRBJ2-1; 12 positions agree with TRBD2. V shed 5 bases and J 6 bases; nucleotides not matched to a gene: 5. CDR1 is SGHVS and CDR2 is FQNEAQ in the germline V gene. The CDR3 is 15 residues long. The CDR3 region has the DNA TGTGCCAGCAGCAAGACTAGCGGGAGTTTCAATGAGCAGTTCTTC. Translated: CASSKTSGSFNEQFF.

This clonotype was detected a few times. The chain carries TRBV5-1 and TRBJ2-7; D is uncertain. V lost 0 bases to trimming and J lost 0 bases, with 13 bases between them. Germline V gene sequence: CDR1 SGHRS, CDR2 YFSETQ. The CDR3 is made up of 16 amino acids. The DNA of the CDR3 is TGCGCCAGCAGCTTGGTCTCATCTTCGCTCTCCTACGAGCAGTACTTC. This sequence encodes CASSLVSSSLSYEQYF. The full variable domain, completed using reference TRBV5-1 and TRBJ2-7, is KAGVTQTPRYLIKTRGQQVTLSCSPISGHRSVSWYQQTPGQGLQFLFEYFSETQRNKGNFPGRFSGRQFSNSRSEMNVSTLELGDSALYLCASSLVSSSLSYEQYFGPGTRLTVT.

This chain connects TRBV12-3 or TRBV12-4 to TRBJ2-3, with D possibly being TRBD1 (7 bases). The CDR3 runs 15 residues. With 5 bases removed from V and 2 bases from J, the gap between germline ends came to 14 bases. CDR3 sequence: CASSQGGLFTDTQYF. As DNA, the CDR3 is TGTGCCAGCAGTCAGGGGGGACTCTTCACAGATACGCAGTATTTT.

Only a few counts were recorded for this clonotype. The CDR3 spells CASSSYRGYDAWQFF. As DNA, the CDR3 is TGTGCCAGCAGCTCATACAGGGGTTACGACGCCTGGCAGTTCTTC. The V gene is TRBV11-2, the J gene TRBJ2-1; TRBD1 matches 7 bases. The CDR3 is 15 residues long. Germline loops: CDR1 SGHAT, CDR2 FQNNGV. Unmatched junction bases numbered 15, after V lost 4 bases and J lost 12 bases. Based on the CDR3 plus reference TRBV11-2 and TRBJ2-1, the full variable domain is EAGVAQSPRYKIIEKRQSVAFWCNPISGHATLYWYQQILGQGPKLLIQFQNNGVVDDSQLPKDRFSAERLKGVDSTLKIQPAKLEDSAVYLCASSSYRGYDAWQFFGPGTRLTVL.

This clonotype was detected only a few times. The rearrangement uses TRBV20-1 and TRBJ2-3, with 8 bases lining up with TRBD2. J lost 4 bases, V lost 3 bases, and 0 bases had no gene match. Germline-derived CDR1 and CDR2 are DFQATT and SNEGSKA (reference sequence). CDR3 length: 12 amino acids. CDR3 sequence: CSASGRADTQYF. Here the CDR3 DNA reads TGCAGTGCTAGCGGGAGGGCAGATACGCAGTATTTT.

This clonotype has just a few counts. CDR3 sequence (DNA): TGTGCCACCCAGGGGACGAACACCGGGGAGCTGTTTTTT. It encodes CATQGTNTGELFF. The chain couples TRBV10-3 to TRBJ2-2; a possible D gene is TRBD1 (6 bases). Germline V gene data show CDR1 as ENHRY and CDR2 as SYGVKD. Trimming pared 10 bases from V and 0 bases from J, leaving 9 bases between. CDR3 length: 13 amino acids.

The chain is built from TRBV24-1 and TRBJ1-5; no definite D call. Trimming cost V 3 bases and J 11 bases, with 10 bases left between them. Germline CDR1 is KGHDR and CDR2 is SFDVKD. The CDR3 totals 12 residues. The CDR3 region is CATSDAEAAQHF. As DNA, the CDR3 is TGTGCCACCAGTGATGCGGAGGCGGCCCAGCATTTT.

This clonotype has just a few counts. The CDR3 loop is CASSLSQGAGTEAFF. The CDR3, as DNA: TGTGCCAGCAGCCTATCACAGGGGGCGGGAACTGAAGCTTTCTTT. The chain joins TRBV7-2 to TRBJ1-1; 9 bases agree with TRBD1. This CDR3 has 15 amino acids. The germline gives CDR1 SGHTA, CDR2 FQGNSA. The V segment lost 5 bases and the J segment 5 bases; nucleotides outside the gene matches: 9.

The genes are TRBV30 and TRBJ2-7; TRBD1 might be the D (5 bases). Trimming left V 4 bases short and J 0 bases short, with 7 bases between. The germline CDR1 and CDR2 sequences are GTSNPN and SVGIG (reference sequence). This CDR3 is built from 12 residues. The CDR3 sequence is CAWIGHSYEQYF. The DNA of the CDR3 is TGTGCCTGGATAGGACACTCCTACGAGCAGTACTTC.

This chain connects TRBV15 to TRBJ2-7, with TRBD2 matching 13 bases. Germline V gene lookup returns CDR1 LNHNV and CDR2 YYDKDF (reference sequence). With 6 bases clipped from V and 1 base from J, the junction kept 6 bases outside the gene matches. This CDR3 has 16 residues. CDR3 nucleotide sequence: TGTGCCACCAGACGGGGGACTAGCGGGAAGTCCTACGAGCAGTACTTC. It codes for CATRRGTSGKSYEQYF.

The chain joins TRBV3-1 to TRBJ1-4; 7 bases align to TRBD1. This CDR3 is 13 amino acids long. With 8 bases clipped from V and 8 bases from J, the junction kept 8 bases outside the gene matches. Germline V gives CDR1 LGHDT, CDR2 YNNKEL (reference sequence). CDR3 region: CASGLGQREKLFF. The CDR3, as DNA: TGTGCCAGCGGATTGGGACAGCGGGAAAAACTGTTTTTT.

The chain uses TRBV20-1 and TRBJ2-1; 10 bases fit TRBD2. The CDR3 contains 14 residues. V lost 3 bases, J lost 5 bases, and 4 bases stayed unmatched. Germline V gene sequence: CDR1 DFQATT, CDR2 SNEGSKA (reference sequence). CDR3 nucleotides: TGCAGTGCTAGGTCCGGGACTAGCGACAATGAGCAGTTCTTC. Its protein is CSARSGTSDNEQFF.

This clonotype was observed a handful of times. The CDR3 loop reads CASSFRQAETQYF. CDR3 sequence (DNA): TGTGCCAGTAGTTTCCGACAGGCGGAGACCCAGTACTTC. The chain has TRBV19 and TRBJ2-5; tentative D call: TRBD1 (6 bases). The CDR3 runs to 13 residues. Trimming removed 5 bases from V and 5 bases from J, with 12 bases in between. Germline V lookup: CDR1 LNHDA, CDR2 SQIVND (reference sequence).

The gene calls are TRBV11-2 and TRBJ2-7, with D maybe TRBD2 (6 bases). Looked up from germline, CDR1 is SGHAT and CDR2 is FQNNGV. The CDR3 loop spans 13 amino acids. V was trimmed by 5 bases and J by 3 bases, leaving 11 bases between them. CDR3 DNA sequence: TGTGCCAGCAGCATGACTAGTTACTACGAGCAGTACTTC. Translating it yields CASSMTSYYEQYF.

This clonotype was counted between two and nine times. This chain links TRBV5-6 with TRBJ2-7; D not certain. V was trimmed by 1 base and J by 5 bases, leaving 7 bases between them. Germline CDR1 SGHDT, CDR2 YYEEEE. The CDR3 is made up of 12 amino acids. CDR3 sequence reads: CASSLWLHEQYF. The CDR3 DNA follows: TGTGCCAGCAGCTTGTGGCTCCACGAGCAGTACTTC.

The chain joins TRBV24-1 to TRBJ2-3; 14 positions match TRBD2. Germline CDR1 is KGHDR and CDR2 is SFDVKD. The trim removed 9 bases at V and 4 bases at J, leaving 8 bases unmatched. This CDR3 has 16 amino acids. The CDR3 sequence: CATGPGLAGAADTQYF. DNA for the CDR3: TGTGCCACCGGACCGGGACTAGCGGGAGCGGCAGATACGCAGTATTTT.

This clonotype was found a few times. The chain's CDR3 is CSAGVHDTQYF. DNA for the CDR3: TGCAGTGCTGGGGTCCATGATACGCAGTATTTT. This sequence joins TRBV20-1 and TRBJ2-3, with D hard to call. V was cut by 5 bases and J by 6 bases, with 9 bases left in between. The CDR3 has 11 residues. CDR1 and CDR2 (germline): DFQATT, SNEGSKA (reference sequence).

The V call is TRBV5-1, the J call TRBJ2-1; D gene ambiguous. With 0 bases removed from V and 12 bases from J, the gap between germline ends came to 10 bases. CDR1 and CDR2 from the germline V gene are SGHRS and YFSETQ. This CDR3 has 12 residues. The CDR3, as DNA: TGCGCCAGCAGCTTGGTTGGCTATATGCAGTTCTTC. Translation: CASSLVGYMQFF.